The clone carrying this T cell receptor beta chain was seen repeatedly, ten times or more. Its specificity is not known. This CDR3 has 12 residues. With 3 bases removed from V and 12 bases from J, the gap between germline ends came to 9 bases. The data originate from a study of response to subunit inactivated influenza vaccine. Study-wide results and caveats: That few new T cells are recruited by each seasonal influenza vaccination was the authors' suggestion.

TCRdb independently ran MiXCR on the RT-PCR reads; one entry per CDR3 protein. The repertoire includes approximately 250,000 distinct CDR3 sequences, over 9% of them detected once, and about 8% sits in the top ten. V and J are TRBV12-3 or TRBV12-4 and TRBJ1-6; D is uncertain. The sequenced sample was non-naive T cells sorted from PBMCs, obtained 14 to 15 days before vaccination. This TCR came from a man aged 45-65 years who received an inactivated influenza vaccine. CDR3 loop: CASSFPREPLHF. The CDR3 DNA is TGTGCCAGCAGTTTTCCCCGGGAACCCCTCCACTTT.